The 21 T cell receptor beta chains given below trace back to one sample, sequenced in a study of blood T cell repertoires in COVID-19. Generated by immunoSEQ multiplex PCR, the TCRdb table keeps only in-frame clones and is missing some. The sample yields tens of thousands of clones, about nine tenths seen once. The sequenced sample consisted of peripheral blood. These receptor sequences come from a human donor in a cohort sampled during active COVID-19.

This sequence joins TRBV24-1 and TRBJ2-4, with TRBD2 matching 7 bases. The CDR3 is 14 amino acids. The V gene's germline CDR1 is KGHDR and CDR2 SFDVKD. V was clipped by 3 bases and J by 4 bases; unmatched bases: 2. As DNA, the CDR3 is TGTGCCACCAGTGATCGGGGGGATAAAAACATTCAGTACTTC. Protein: CATSDRGDKNIQYF.

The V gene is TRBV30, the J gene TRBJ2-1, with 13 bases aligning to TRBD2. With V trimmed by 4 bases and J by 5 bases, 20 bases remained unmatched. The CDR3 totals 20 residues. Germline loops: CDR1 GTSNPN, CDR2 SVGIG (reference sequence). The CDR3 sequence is CAWTFYRTSGSGIRNNEQFF. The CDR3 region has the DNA TGTGCCTGGACATTCTACAGGACTAGCGGGAGTGGTATAAGAAACAATGAGCAGTTCTTC.

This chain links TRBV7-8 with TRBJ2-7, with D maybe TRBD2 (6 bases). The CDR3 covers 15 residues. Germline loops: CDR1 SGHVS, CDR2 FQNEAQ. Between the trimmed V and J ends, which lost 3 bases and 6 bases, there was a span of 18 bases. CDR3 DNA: TGTGCCAGCAGCTTGGGGACTCGCCGGTTTTCCGAGCAGTACTTC. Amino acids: CASSLGTRRFSEQYF.

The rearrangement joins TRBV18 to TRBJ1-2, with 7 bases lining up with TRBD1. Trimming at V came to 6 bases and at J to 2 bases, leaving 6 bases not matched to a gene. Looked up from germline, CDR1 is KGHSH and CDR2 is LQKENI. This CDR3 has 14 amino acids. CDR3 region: CASSLGTANYGYTF. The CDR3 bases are TGTGCCAGCTCCCTAGGGACAGCCAACTATGGCTACACCTTC.

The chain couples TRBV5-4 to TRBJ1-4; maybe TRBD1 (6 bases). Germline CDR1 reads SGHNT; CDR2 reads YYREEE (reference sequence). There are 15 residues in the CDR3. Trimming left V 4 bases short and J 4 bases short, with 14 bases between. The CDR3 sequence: CASSPTTGHNEKLFF. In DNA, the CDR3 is TGTGCCAGCAGCCCCACCACAGGGCATAATGAAAAACTGTTTTTT.

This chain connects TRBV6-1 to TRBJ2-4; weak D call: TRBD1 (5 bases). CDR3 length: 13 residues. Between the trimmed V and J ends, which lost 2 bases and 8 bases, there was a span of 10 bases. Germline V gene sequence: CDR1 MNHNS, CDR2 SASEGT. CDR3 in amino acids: CASSEFRGDIQYF. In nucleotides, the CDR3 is TGTGCCAGCAGTGAATTTAGGGGTGACATTCAGTACTTC.

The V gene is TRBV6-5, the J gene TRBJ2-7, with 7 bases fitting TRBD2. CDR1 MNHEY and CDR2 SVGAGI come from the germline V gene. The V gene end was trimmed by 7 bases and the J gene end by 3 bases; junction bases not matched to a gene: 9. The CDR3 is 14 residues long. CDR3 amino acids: CASTPPGDYYEQYF. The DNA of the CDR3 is TGTGCCAGCACGCCTCCCGGGGACTACTACGAGCAGTACTTC.

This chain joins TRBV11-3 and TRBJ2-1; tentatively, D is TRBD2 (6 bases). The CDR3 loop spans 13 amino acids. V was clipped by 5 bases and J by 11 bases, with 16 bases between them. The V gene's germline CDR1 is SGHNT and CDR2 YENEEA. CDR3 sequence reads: CASSAFRDSKQFF. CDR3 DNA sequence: TGTGCCAGCAGCGCCTTCCGGGACTCGAAGCAGTTCTTC.

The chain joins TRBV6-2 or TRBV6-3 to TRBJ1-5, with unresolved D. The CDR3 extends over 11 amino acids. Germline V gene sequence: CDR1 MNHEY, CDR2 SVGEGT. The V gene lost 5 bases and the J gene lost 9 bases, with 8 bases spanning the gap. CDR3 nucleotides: TGTGCCAGCAGTCTCGGTTCGCCCCAGCATTTT. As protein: CASSLGSPQHF.

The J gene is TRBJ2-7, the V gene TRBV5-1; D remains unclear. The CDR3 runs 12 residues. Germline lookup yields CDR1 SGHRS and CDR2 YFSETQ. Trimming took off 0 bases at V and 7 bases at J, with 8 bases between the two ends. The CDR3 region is CASSLDSWEQYF. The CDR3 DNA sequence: TGCGCCAGCAGCTTGGACAGTTGGGAGCAGTACTTC.

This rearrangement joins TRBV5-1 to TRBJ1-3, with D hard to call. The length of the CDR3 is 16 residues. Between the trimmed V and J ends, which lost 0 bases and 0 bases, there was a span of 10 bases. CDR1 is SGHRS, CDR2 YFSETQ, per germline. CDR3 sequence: CASSLDGGSSGNTIYF. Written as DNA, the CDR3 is TGCGCCAGCAGCTTGGATGGCGGAAGCTCTGGAAACACCATATATTTT.

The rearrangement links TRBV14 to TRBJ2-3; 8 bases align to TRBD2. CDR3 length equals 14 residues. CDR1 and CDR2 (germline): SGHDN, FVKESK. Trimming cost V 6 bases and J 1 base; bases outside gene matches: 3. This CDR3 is CASRKTSGTDTQYF. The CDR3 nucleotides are TGTGCCAGCAGGAAGACTAGCGGCACAGATACGCAGTATTTT.

CDR3 nucleotides: TGTGCCTGGAGTCCCCGGGTAGGGACAGGGGTCACCGGGGAGCTGTTTTTT. Its translation: CAWSPRVGTGVTGELFF. The chain carries TRBV30 and TRBJ2-2; 10 bases match TRBD1. J lost 4 bases, V lost 2 bases, and 10 bases had no gene match. The length of the CDR3 is 17 residues. CDR1 and CDR2 (germline): GTSNPN, SVGIG (reference sequence).

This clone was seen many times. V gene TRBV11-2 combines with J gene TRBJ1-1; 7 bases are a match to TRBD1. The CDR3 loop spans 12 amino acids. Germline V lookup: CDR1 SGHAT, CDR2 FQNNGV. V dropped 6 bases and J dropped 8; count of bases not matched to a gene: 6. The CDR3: CASRHSTGEAFF. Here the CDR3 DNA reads TGTGCCAGCAGGCATTCGACAGGGGAAGCTTTCTTT.

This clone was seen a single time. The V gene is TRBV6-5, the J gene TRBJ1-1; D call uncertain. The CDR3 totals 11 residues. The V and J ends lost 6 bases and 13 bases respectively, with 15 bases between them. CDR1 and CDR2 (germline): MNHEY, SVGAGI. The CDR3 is CASRPGLRDFF. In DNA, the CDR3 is TGTGCCAGCAGGCCGGGATTAAGGGATTTCTTT.

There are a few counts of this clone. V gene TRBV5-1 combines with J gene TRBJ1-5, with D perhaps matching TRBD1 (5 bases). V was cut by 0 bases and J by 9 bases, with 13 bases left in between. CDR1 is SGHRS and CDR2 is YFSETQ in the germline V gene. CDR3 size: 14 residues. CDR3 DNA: TGCGCCAGCAGCTTGGGGCAGGGTACCGGGCCCCAGCATTTT. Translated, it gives CASSLGQGTGPQHF.

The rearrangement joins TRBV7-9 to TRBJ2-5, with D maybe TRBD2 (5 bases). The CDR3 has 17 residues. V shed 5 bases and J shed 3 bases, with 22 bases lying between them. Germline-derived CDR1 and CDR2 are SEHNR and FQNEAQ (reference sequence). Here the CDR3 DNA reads TGTGCCAGCAGCCGCGGTGAAGGAGGTGATTTTAAAGAGACCCAGTACTTC. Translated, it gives CASSRGEGGDFKETQYF.

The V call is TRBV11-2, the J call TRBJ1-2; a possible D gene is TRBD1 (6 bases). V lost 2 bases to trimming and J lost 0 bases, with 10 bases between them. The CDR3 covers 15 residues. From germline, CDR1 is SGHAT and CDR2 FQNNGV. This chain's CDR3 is CASSLTGGANYGYTF. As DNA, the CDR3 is TGTGCCAGCAGCTTAACTGGGGGCGCTAACTATGGCTACACCTTC. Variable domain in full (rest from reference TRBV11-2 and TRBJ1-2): EAGVAQSPRYKIIEKRQSVAFWCNPISGHATLYWYQQILGQGPKLLIQFQNNGVVDDSQLPKDRFSAERLKGVDSTLKIQPAKLEDSAVYLCASSLTGGANYGYTFGSGTRLTVV.

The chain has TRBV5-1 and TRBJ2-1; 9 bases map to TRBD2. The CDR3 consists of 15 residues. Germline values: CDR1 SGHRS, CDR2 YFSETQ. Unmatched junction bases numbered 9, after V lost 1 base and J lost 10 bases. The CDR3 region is CASSLTRLAGPEQFF. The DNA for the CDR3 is TGCGCCAGCAGCTTGACCCGTCTAGCGGGGCCGGAGCAGTTCTTC.

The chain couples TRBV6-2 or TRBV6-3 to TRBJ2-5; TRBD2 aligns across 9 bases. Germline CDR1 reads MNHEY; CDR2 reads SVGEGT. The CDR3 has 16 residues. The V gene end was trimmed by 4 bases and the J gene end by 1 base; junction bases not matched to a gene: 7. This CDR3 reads CASSSVGSGGQETQYF. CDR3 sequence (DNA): TGTGCCAGCAGTTCGGTCGGTAGCGGGGGCCAAGAGACCCAGTACTTC.

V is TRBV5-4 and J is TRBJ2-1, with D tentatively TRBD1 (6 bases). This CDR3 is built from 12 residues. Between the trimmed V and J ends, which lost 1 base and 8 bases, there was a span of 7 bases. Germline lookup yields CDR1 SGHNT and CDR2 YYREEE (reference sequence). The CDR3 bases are TGTGCCAGCAGCTTGAACAGGGATGAGCAGTTCTTC. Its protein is CASSLNRDEQFF.